Following are 20 T cell receptor beta chains from one sample sequenced in a study of T cells in Graves' hyperthyroidism and ophthalmopathy. Amplification yielded TCR beta CDR3 regions, with RNA transcripts as the source. HTBI primers were used for first-round RT-PCR of the TCR CDR3. Each CDR3 protein gets one entry after TCRdb re-called the multiplex PCR reads with MiXCR. This table has under 400,000 distinct CDR3 sequences, approximately 17% appearing once. Sequences were obtained from blood. The origin of the receptors is a young man with Graves' hyperthyroidism.

This chain joins TRBV10-3 and TRBJ2-7; D possibly corresponds to TRBD2 (6 bases). CDR1 is ENHRY and CDR2 is SYGVKD in the germline V gene. V was cut by 10 bases and J by 7 bases, with 20 bases left in between. The CDR3 length is 13 residues. The chain's CDR3 is CATNDGSLEEQYF. CDR3 coding DNA: TGTGCCACCAACGACGGGAGCTTGGAAGAGCAGTACTTC.

As concerns this clonotype: The CDR3 does not close with the conserved phenylalanine or tryptophan, likely indicating a read error. The rearrangement links TRBV6-1 to TRBJ2-7; D unresolved. Trimming took off 6 bases at V and 4 bases at J, with 10 bases between the two ends. The CDR3 extends over 12 amino acids. The germline V gene has CDR1 MNHNS and CDR2 SASEGT. Here the CDR3 reads CASSQRGYEQYL. The CDR3 DNA follows: TGTGCCAGCAGCCAACGTGGGTACGAGCAGTACCTC.

This clonotype was counted many times. The chain uses TRBV10-3 and TRBJ2-1; D might be TRBD2 (5 bases). The ends were cut back, 7 bases at V and 0 bases at J, with 10 bases in the middle. Germline V lookup: CDR1 ENHRY, CDR2 SYGVKD. The length of the CDR3 is 14 residues. CDR3 DNA sequence: TGTGCCATCACTGGGAGCGGCTCCTACAATGAGCAGTTCTTC. Translating gives CAITGSGSYNEQFF.

This clonotype was detected many times. The chain uses TRBV28 and TRBJ2-5; 9 bases align to TRBD1. Germline trimming cut 6 bases from V and 6 bases from J; bases unmatched to any gene: 11. The germline CDR1 and CDR2 sequences are MDHEN and SYDVKM. This CDR3 has 15 amino acids. The CDR3 coding sequence is TGTGCCAGCAGCCCGGTGGTGGGACAGGGTCAGACCCAGTACTTC. Its translation is CASSPVVGQGQTQYF.

There are many counts of this clonotype. The V gene is TRBV20-1, the J gene TRBJ2-7; perhaps TRBD2 as D (5 bases). Trimming left V 3 bases short and J 4 bases short, with 16 bases between. This CDR3 has 14 amino acids. Germline loops: CDR1 DFQATT, CDR2 SNEGSKA (reference sequence). The CDR3 reads CSASIRDYEYEQYF. The CDR3 coding sequence is TGCAGTGCTAGTATCCGAGACTATGAATACGAGCAGTACTTC.

CDR3 sequence reads: CASTDRSPGALENGYTF. In DNA form, the CDR3 reads TGTGCCAGTACCGATAGAAGTCCAGGGGCGTTGGAGAATGGCTACACCTTC. The chain employs TRBV19 and TRBJ1-2, with D possibly being TRBD1 (6 bases). V shed 7 bases and J shed 6 bases, with 27 bases lying between them. The CDR3 consists of 17 residues. The germline gives CDR1 LNHDA, CDR2 SQIVND (reference sequence).

This clonotype appeared a few times. The chain has TRBV7-9 and TRBJ1-4; D is uncertain. Trimming took 2 bases from V and 10 from J, leaving 20 bases between them. The germline gives CDR1 SEHNR, CDR2 FQNEAQ (reference sequence). The CDR3 consists of 16 residues. As DNA, the CDR3 is TGTGCCAGCAGCTTATCTGGGCCCCGGGGTCTAGGAAAACTGTTTTTT. This gives the protein CASSLSGPRGLGKLFF.

This clonotype was seen ten or more times. The rearrangement links TRBV6-1 to TRBJ2-7, with 7 bases identical to TRBD2. Trimming at V came to 8 bases and at J to 5 bases, leaving 9 bases not matched to a gene. This CDR3 has 13 residues. CDR1 is MNHNS and CDR2 is SASEGT in the germline V gene. CDR3 sequence: CASRRTSSNEQYF. The CDR3 nucleotides are TGTGCCAGCCGACGGACTAGTTCCAACGAGCAGTACTTC.

This clonotype was recorded a few times. This chain links TRBV5-1 with TRBJ1-1, with D perhaps TRBD1 (5 bases). Germline assignment: CDR1 SGHRS and CDR2 YFSETQ. This CDR3 contains 13 residues. The germline V and J ends were trimmed by 6 bases and 1 base, with 10 bases remaining between them. The CDR3: CASTLGQNTEAFF. The CDR3 DNA is TGCGCCAGCACCCTGGGGCAGAACACTGAAGCTTTCTTT.

This clonotype was recorded many times. The chain joins TRBV10-3 to TRBJ2-7; D is unclear. CDR3 size: 13 residues. Germline CDR1 and CDR2: ENHRY and SYGVKD. V was pared by 2 bases and J by 2 bases, with 7 bases between. Here the CDR3 reads CAISEEVAYEQYF. The DNA for the CDR3 is TGTGCCATCAGTGAGGAGGTAGCCTACGAGCAGTACTTC.

This clonotype occurred a few times. This CDR3 is CSVRGGQFYEQYF. The CDR3 DNA follows: TGCAGCGTTCGAGGGGGGCAGTTCTACGAGCAGTACTTC. The rearrangement uses TRBV29-1 and TRBJ2-7; D may be TRBD1 or TRBD2 (6 bases each). The V and J ends lost 5 bases and 3 bases respectively, with 14 bases between them. This CDR3 spans 13 amino acids. Germline values: CDR1 SQVTM, CDR2 ANQGSEA.

CDR3 sequence: CASNPSGNSPLHF. DNA for the CDR3: TGTGCCAGCAATCCAAGCGGGAATTCACCCCTCCACTTT. The chain recombines TRBV6-2 or TRBV6-3 with TRBJ1-6; no firm D call. Germline V gene data show CDR1 as MNHEY and CDR2 as SVGEGT. There are 13 residues in the CDR3. The germline V and J ends were trimmed by 7 bases and 7 bases, with 11 bases remaining between them.

This clonotype was seen many times. The V call is TRBV2, the J call TRBJ2-3; D gene uncertain. The CDR3 extends over 11 amino acids. Trimming cost V 6 bases and J 0 bases, with 1 base left between them. The germline CDR1 and CDR2 sequences are SNHLY and FYNNEI. The CDR3 spells CASRSTDTQYF. The CDR3 DNA reads as TGTGCCAGCAGGAGCACAGATACGCAGTATTTT.

In its sample, this clonotype was seen a few times. This chain uses TRBV27 with TRBJ2-1; no clear D. The V gene's germline CDR1 is MNHEY and CDR2 SMNVEV (reference sequence). The V and J ends lost 2 bases and 12 bases respectively, with 11 bases between them. The CDR3 spans 12 residues. CDR3 bases: TGTGCCAGCAGTTTACCTGGATCGGGGCAGTTCTTC. Its protein is CASSLPGSGQFF.

This clonotype appeared a few times. This chain links TRBV2 with TRBJ2-7; D is undetermined. Looked up from germline, CDR1 is SNHLY and CDR2 is FYNNEI. The CDR3 extends over 13 amino acids. The V end lost 8 bases, the J end lost 5 bases, and 16 bases lay between the germline ends. The chain's CDR3 is CASGTDLWHEQYF. CDR3 sequence (DNA): TGTGCCAGCGGTACGGATCTCTGGCACGAGCAGTACTTC.

V usage is TRBV6-2 or TRBV6-3 and J usage is TRBJ1-1, with D possibly TRBD1 on 5 matching bases. The germline V and J ends were trimmed by 8 bases and 1 base, with 11 bases remaining between them. From germline, CDR1 is MNHEY and CDR2 SVGEGT. The CDR3 has 13 residues. The CDR3 protein is CASGLGENTEAFF. The CDR3 coding sequence is TGTGCCAGCGGACTGGGGGAGAACACTGAAGCTTTCTTT.

V is TRBV6-5 and J is TRBJ2-2; the D is unclear. Germline CDR1 is MNHEY and CDR2 is SVGAGI. Trimming took 1 base from V and 3 from J, leaving 6 bases between them. This CDR3 spans 14 amino acids. CDR3 region: CASSYWSDTGELFF. DNA of the CDR3: TGTGCCAGCAGTTACTGGAGCGACACCGGGGAGCTGTTTTTT.

V is TRBV11-2 and J is TRBJ1-3; D is possibly TRBD1 (5 bases). Per the germline V gene, CDR1 is SGHAT and CDR2 is FQNNGV. V was shortened by 6 bases and J by 0 bases, with 21 bases between the two germline ends. The CDR3 runs to 18 residues. The CDR3 bases are TGTGCCAGCAGAACTTCTCGACGGGGCCGAAGCTCTGGAAACACCATATATTTT. Its translation: CASRTSRRGRSSGNTIYF.

This clonotype was detected ten times or more. V usage is TRBV28 and J usage is TRBJ2-7, with D maybe TRBD1 (6 bases). This CDR3 is 12 amino acids long. Trimming left V 7 bases short and J 0 bases short, with 7 bases between. CDR1 and CDR2 (germline): MDHEN, SYDVKM. The DNA of the CDR3 is TGTGCCAGCACGGACAGCTCCTACGAGCAGTACTTC. Protein sequence: CASTDSSYEQYF.

This clonotype was counted ten times or more. The chain joins TRBV11-2 to TRBJ2-3; D tentatively fits TRBD1 or TRBD2 (5 bases each). Trimming stripped 4 bases from V and 4 bases from J, with 18 bases between. Per the germline V gene, CDR1 is SGHAT and CDR2 is FQNNGV. CDR3 length: 16 residues. CDR3 sequence (DNA): TGTGCCAGCAGCTACCGGGGCAGAGTTAAAGCAGATACGCAGTATTTT. Translation: CASSYRGRVKADTQYF.